This TCR beta chain came from a study of blood T cell repertoires in COVID-19. Across the whole study: Both acute and convalescent COVID-19 samples were obtained from the United States, Italy and Spain. PBMCs, B-cell-depleted T cells, or T cells were the source of the cDNA or gDNA that made up the material.

Per the authors' pipeline: Reference gene primer amplification in the assay estimated nucleated cell counts. The repertoire was sequenced with immunoSEQ multiplex PCR; TCRdb's copy has only in-frame clones and lacks some. V and J calls and clone size are copied from that table; D and trimming were computed from the DNA. The table shows under 100,000 clones, with around 90% occurring only once. Germline assignment: CDR1 ENHRY and CDR2 SYGVKD. CDR3 size: 15 residues. Between the trimmed V and J ends, which lost 2 bases and 4 bases, there was a span of 14 bases. The V gene is TRBV10-3, the J gene TRBJ1-1; TRBD1 might be the D (6 bases). The sequenced material came from peripheral blood. The source of this sequence is a woman between 65 and 79 years old with acute or convalescent COVID-19. CDR3 in amino acids: CAISEGGQGVTEAFF. The CDR3 region has the DNA TGTGCCATCAGTGAGGGGGGACAAGGGGTCACTGAAGCTTTCTTT.